The following is a T cell receptor beta chain sequence with its context. This sample was taken from a study of blood T cell repertoires in COVID-19. The CDR3 has 14 residues. The germline V gene has CDR1 SNHLY and CDR2 FYNNEI. V lost 1 base and J lost 9; bases outside the gene matches: 6. Authors' processing steps: Quantification of nucleated cells was approximated via reference gene primer amplification. Profiling relied on immunoSEQ multiplex PCR, and the TCRdb table lists in-frame clones only, not all of them. V and J calls and clone size are given by that table; D and trimming were obtained from the DNA. The sample gives a few hundred thousand clones, roughly 87% of which show up once; about 9.8% is in the top ten. Assignment of participants to cohorts was predicated upon participant-reported clinical history.

The source of this sequence is a woman younger than 35 who had recovered from COVID-19. The chain carries TRBV2 and TRBJ2-1; the match to TRBD2 covers 7 bases. Sequenced sample: PBMCs or T cells enriched from blood (not recorded which). The CDR3 spells CASSEGWRGSEQFF. CDR3 bases: TGTGCCAGCAGTGAAGGGTGGCGGGGGAGTGAGCAGTTCTTC.